These 8 T cell receptor beta chains originate from one sample sequenced in a study of T cells in Graves' hyperthyroidism and ophthalmopathy. Researchers amplified the TCR beta CDR3 regions from RNA transcripts. The primer set for the first-round RT-PCR of the TCR CDR3 was HTBI. TCRdb re-called the multiplex PCR reads through MiXCR, storing one row per CDR3 protein. Seen here are approximately 420,000 distinct CDR3 sequences, 12% to 15% observed once, and the top ten hold less than 6.5%. The sample taken for sequencing was blood. These receptors were taken from a woman aged 18-29 years with Graves' hyperthyroidism.

V is TRBV28 and J is TRBJ2-7; no clear D. In germline, CDR1 is MDHEN, CDR2 SYDVKM. Trimming left V 3 bases short and J 8 bases short, with 11 bases between. CDR3 size: 12 residues. The CDR3 nucleotides are TGTGCCAGCAGTTTTTCAACTACGCAGCAGTACTTC. Translation: CASSFSTTQQYF.

There are many counts of this clonotype. V gene TRBV20-1 combines with J gene TRBJ2-7; D may be TRBD1 (6 bases). From germline, CDR1 is DFQATT and CDR2 SNEGSKA (reference sequence). The CDR3 consists of 15 residues. The V gene lost 6 bases and the J gene lost 2 bases, with 20 bases spanning the gap. The CDR3 sequence: CSASPLIGQTYEQYF. DNA for the CDR3: TGCAGTGCCAGCCCCCTAATCGGACAGACCTACGAGCAGTACTTC.

The chain couples TRBV7-2 to TRBJ1-5; 7 nucleotides line up with TRBD1. This CDR3 contains 15 residues. Germline-derived CDR1 and CDR2 are SGHTA and FQGNSA. After removal of 4 bases from V and 4 bases from J, the junction contained 7 bases not matched to a gene. The CDR3 sequence: CASSSDRVSNQPQHF. CDR3 nucleotide sequence: TGTGCCAGCAGCTCCGACAGGGTTTCTAATCAGCCCCAGCATTTT.

This clonotype has a handful of counts. The rearrangement joins TRBV11-2 to TRBJ1-2, with unresolved D. CDR1 and CDR2 (germline): SGHAT, FQNNGV. This CDR3 comprises 15 residues. V lost 5 bases and J lost 8, with 21 bases in between. The CDR3 region is CASSVNPIGPRGYTF. The CDR3 nucleotides are TGTGCCAGCAGCGTTAATCCAATAGGACCCCGGGGCTACACCTTC.

As regards this clonotype: Its ends do not fully match the called genes, so a read error is possible. The genes are TRBV9 and TRBJ2-3, with 12 bases fitting TRBD2. This CDR3 spans 16 amino acids. The germline V gene encodes CDR1 SGDLS and CDR2 YYNGEE. The CDR3 DNA is TGTGCCGGCAGCGTCCTAGCGGGAGGGCGAGCAGATACGCAGTATTTT. Translated: CAGSVLAGGRADTQYF.

The V and J genes are TRBV24-1 and TRBJ2-2; the match to TRBD1 covers 8 bases. The V segment lost 12 bases and the J segment 4 bases; nucleotides outside the gene matches: 6. CDR3 length: 13 residues. Per germline, CDR1 KGHDR and CDR2 SFDVKD. CDR3 loop: CASGQGVTGELFF. The CDR3 DNA reads TGTGCCTCTGGACAGGGAGTCACCGGGGAGCTGTTTTTT.

The chain combines TRBV19 with TRBJ2-5; D is ambiguous. Germline assignment: CDR1 LNHDA and CDR2 SQIVND (reference sequence). The ends were cut back, 5 bases at V and 2 bases at J, with 15 bases in the middle. The CDR3 totals 15 residues. The CDR3 region has the DNA TGTGCCAGTAGTCGATCCCAGACCCCTCAAGAGACCCAGTACTTC. This sequence encodes CASSRSQTPQETQYF.

The CDR3 DNA reads as TGTGCCAGCAGTCCAGGGACAGGTTCCTATTCACCCCTCCACTTT. As protein: CASSPGTGSYSPLHF. This chain links TRBV28 with TRBJ1-6; 8 nucleotides line up with TRBD1. Trimming took 5 bases from V and 8 from J; bases not matched to a gene: 8. CDR3 size: 15 residues. Per the germline V gene, CDR1 is MDHEN and CDR2 is SYDVKM.